These T cell receptor beta chains were read from a single sample in a study of identical twins. Each CDR3 protein is one row after TCRdb ran MiXCR on the 5' RACE reads. The table lists roughly 540,000 distinct CDR3 sequences, roughly a fifth of them singletons. These data also featured in a second study, about T cells expressing NK-cell markers.

Sequenced: CD4+ T cells sorted from blood. The receptors originated from a young woman in good health. Each CDR3 is given with its conserved first and last residue. Fields, in order: clone size, V gene, J gene, D gene, CDR3 protein, CDR3 DNA. The D gene is left open where the match is weak. A row's size may be missing; if present it is once, few, many or a size class.

abundance: NA
v_gene: TRBV12-3/TRBV12-4
j_gene: TRBJ2-5
d_gene: NA
CDR3aa: CASRGIGETQYF
CDR3nt: TGTGCCAGCAGGGGAATCGGAGAGACCCAGTACTTC

abundance: NA
v_gene: TRBV12-3/TRBV12-4
j_gene: TRBJ2-7
d_gene: NA
CDR3aa: CASSFRVGRRQYF
CDR3nt: TGTGCCAGCAGTTTTAGGGTTGGCAGGAGGCAGTACTTC

abundance: NA
v_gene: TRBV27
j_gene: TRBJ1-5
d_gene: NA
CDR3aa: CASSPPEGPQHF
CDR3nt: TGTGCCAGCAGTCCGCCGGAGGGGCCCCAGCATTTT

abundance: NA
v_gene: TRBV20-1
j_gene: TRBJ2-3
d_gene: NA
CDR3aa: CSASVLSSSSSTDTQYF
CDR3nt: TGCAGTGCTAGTGTCCTCAGCTCGAGTAGTAGCACAGATACGCAGTATTTT

abundance: NA
v_gene: TRBV7-2
j_gene: TRBJ2-1
d_gene: NA
CDR3aa: CASSFDREYWNEQFF
CDR3nt: TGTGCCAGTAGCTTCGATCGGGAGTACTGGAATGAGCAGTTCTTC

abundance: few
v_gene: TRBV9
j_gene: TRBJ2-7
d_gene: TRBD2
CDR3aa: CASSVSGALSYEQYF
CDR3nt: TGTGCCAGCAGCGTTAGCGGGGCCCTTTCCTACGAGCAGTACTTC

abundance: many
v_gene: TRBV5-1
j_gene: TRBJ2-1
d_gene: NA
CDR3aa: CASSLEGRSYNEQFF
CDR3nt: TGCGCCAGCAGCTTGGAGGGGCGCTCCTACAATGAGCAGTTCTTC

abundance: few
v_gene: TRBV13
j_gene: TRBJ2-1
d_gene: NA
CDR3aa: CASSFRGTPDEQFF
CDR3nt: TGTGCCAGCAGCTTCCGAGGGACCCCAGATGAGCAGTTCTTC

abundance: NA
v_gene: TRBV7-9
j_gene: TRBJ1-1
d_gene: NA
CDR3aa: CASSLDWQPGTEAFF
CDR3nt: TGTGCCAGCAGCTTAGATTGGCAACCGGGCACTGAAGCTTTCTTT

abundance: NA
v_gene: TRBV20-1
j_gene: TRBJ1-6
d_gene: NA
CDR3aa: CSAPTDRDNSPLHF
CDR3nt: TGCAGTGCCCCCACGGACAGAGATAATTCACCCCTCCACTTT

abundance: NA
v_gene: TRBV3-1
j_gene: TRBJ1-1
d_gene: NA
CDR3aa: CASSQDRAGLAFF
CDR3nt: TGTGCCAGCAGCCAAGATCGGGCGGGGCTAGCTTTCTTT

abundance: NA
v_gene: TRBV5-1
j_gene: TRBJ2-3
d_gene: TRBD2
CDR3aa: CASSQAGAPTDTQYF
CDR3nt: TGCGCCAGCAGCCAAGCGGGGGCACCCACAGATACGCAGTATTTT

abundance: few
v_gene: TRBV28
j_gene: TRBJ1-1
d_gene: NA
CDR3aa: CASSLAHRLNTEAFF
CDR3nt: TGTGCCAGCAGTTTAGCACATCGGTTGAACACTGAAGCTTTCTTT

abundance: few
v_gene: TRBV5-6
j_gene: TRBJ2-1
d_gene: NA
CDR3aa: CASSLGFDAINEQFF
CDR3nt: TGTGCCAGCAGCTTGGGATTCGATGCTATCAATGAGCAGTTCTTC

abundance: NA
v_gene: TRBV20-1
j_gene: TRBJ2-7
d_gene: NA
CDR3aa: CSAREDPSSYEQYF
CDR3nt: TGCAGTGCTAGAGAGGATCCCAGCTCCTACGAGCAGTACTTC

abundance: few
v_gene: TRBV6-2/TRBV6-3
j_gene: TRBJ2-1
d_gene: TRBD2
CDR3aa: CASRGTSRGNEQFF
CDR3nt: TGTGCCAGCAGGGGGACTAGCCGAGGAAATGAGCAGTTCTTC

abundance: NA
v_gene: TRBV12-3/TRBV12-4
j_gene: TRBJ2-7
d_gene: TRBD2
CDR3aa: CASTGGAYEQYF
CDR3nt: TGTGCCAGCACGGGGGGAGCCTACGAGCAGTACTTC

abundance: NA
v_gene: TRBV5-5
j_gene: TRBJ2-3
d_gene: NA
CDR3aa: CATTGGRTDTQYF
CDR3nt: TGTGCCACCACGGGCGGCCGCACAGATACGCAGTATTTT

abundance: few
v_gene: TRBV10-3
j_gene: TRBJ2-1
d_gene: TRBD2
CDR3aa: CAIVPSGGSYNEQFF
CDR3nt: TGTGCCATCGTACCTAGCGGGGGATCCTACAATGAGCAGTTCTTC

abundance: NA
v_gene: TRBV10-1
j_gene: TRBJ2-1
d_gene: NA
CDR3aa: CASSEHLADTNNEQFF
CDR3nt: TGCGCCAGCAGTGAGCACTTAGCGGATACGAACAATGAGCAGTTCTTC

abundance: NA
v_gene: TRBV20-1
j_gene: TRBJ2-1
d_gene: TRBD2
CDR3aa: CSARLFLTSGTGEQFF
CDR3nt: TGCAGTGCTAGACTATTTTTAACTAGCGGGACTGGTGAGCAGTTCTTC

abundance: NA
v_gene: TRBV27
j_gene: TRBJ1-1
d_gene: NA
CDR3aa: CASSTRQLPVTEAFF
CDR3nt: TGTGCCAGCAGTACTCGACAGCTCCCGGTAACTGAAGCTTTCTTT

abundance: many
v_gene: TRBV5-1
j_gene: TRBJ2-1
d_gene: NA
CDR3aa: CASSLAGLNEQFF
CDR3nt: TGCGCCAGCAGCTTGGCAGGATTAAATGAGCAGTTCTTC

abundance: NA
v_gene: TRBV4-3
j_gene: TRBJ2-1
d_gene: TRBD2
CDR3aa: CASSQGSSGRWIAEQFF
CDR3nt: TGCGCCAGCAGCCAGGGGTCTAGCGGGAGGTGGATCGCTGAGCAGTTCTTC

abundance: few
v_gene: TRBV20-1
j_gene: TRBJ2-1
d_gene: NA
CDR3aa: CSARQATGSSYNEQFF
CDR3nt: TGCAGTGCTAGACAGGCGACGGGCAGCTCCTACAATGAGCAGTTCTTC

abundance: few
v_gene: TRBV20-1
j_gene: TRBJ2-7
d_gene: NA
CDR3aa: CSAQADHYEQYF
CDR3nt: TGCAGTGCTCAAGCGGATCACTACGAGCAGTACTTC

abundance: NA
v_gene: TRBV20-1
j_gene: TRBJ2-1
d_gene: NA
CDR3aa: CSARDSSRQLGGDEQFF
CDR3nt: TGCAGTGCTAGAGATTCGTCGCGGCAACTCGGGGGCGATGAGCAGTTCTTC

abundance: few
v_gene: TRBV20-1
j_gene: TRBJ2-3
d_gene: NA
CDR3aa: CSARDPGRKSTDTQYF
CDR3nt: TGCAGTGCTAGAGATCCGGGGCGGAAATCCACAGATACGCAGTATTTT

abundance: NA
v_gene: TRBV20-1
j_gene: TRBJ2-5
d_gene: NA
CDR3aa: CSANSIETQYF
CDR3nt: TGCAGTGCTAACAGTATCGAGACCCAGTACTTC

abundance: NA
v_gene: TRBV5-1
j_gene: TRBJ1-5
d_gene: NA
CDR3aa: CASSPGEDQPQHF
CDR3nt: TGCGCCAGCAGCCCCGGGGAAGATCAGCCCCAGCATTTT

abundance: few
v_gene: TRBV9
j_gene: TRBJ1-5
d_gene: NA
CDR3aa: CASSVGDNQPQHF
CDR3nt: TGTGCCAGCAGCGTAGGGGACAATCAGCCCCAGCATTTT

abundance: many
v_gene: TRBV7-2
j_gene: TRBJ2-1
d_gene: TRBD2
CDR3aa: CASSLREGVEQFF
CDR3nt: TGTGCCAGCAGCTTGAGGGAGGGCGTTGAGCAGTTCTTC

abundance: many
v_gene: TRBV5-1
j_gene: TRBJ2-1
d_gene: TRBD2
CDR3aa: CASSPGLAGNEQFF
CDR3nt: TGCGCCAGCAGCCCGGGACTAGCGGGAAACGAGCAGTTCTTC

abundance: NA
v_gene: TRBV6-1
j_gene: TRBJ2-3
d_gene: NA
CDR3aa: CASSEYTRTDTQYF
CDR3nt: TGTGCCAGCAGTGAATATACTAGGACAGATACGCAGTATTTT

abundance: once
v_gene: TRBV6-6
j_gene: TRBJ1-2
d_gene: NA
CDR3aa: CASSQGQGLGYTF
CDR3nt: TGTGCCAGCAGCCAGGGGCAGGGGCTTGGCTACACCTTC

abundance: few
v_gene: TRBV20-1
j_gene: TRBJ2-5
d_gene: TRBD2
CDR3aa: CSARGSGGKETQYF
CDR3nt: TGCAGTGCCAGGGGCAGCGGGGGGAAAGAGACCCAGTACTTC

abundance: NA
v_gene: TRBV12-3/TRBV12-4
j_gene: TRBJ1-4
d_gene: NA
CDR3aa: CASSLTGRDEKLFF
CDR3nt: TGTGCCAGCAGTTTAACAGGGCGAGATGAAAAACTGTTTTTT

abundance: many
v_gene: TRBV20-1
j_gene: TRBJ2-1
d_gene: TRBD2
CDR3aa: CSASISLPWKLAGGGEQFF
CDR3nt: TGCAGTGCGTCAATATCCCTCCCCTGGAAACTAGCGGGAGGCGGTGAGCAGTTCTTC

abundance: few
v_gene: TRBV5-1
j_gene: TRBJ2-5
d_gene: NA
CDR3aa: CASSGRQKETQYF
CDR3nt: TGCGCCAGCAGCGGGAGACAGAAAGAGACCCAGTACTTC

abundance: NA
v_gene: TRBV12-3/TRBV12-4
j_gene: TRBJ1-1
d_gene: TRBD1
CDR3aa: CASSTGGVGNTEAFF
CDR3nt: TGTGCCAGCAGTACAGGGGGAGTGGGGAACACTGAAGCTTTCTTT

abundance: NA
v_gene: TRBV6-5
j_gene: TRBJ1-2
d_gene: TRBD1
CDR3aa: CASSYGQGFGYTF
CDR3nt: TGTGCCAGCAGTTACGGACAGGGGTTCGGCTACACCTTC

abundance: NA
v_gene: TRBV11-2
j_gene: TRBJ2-7
d_gene: NA
CDR3aa: CASSTHTGSSYEQYF
CDR3nt: TGTGCCAGCAGCACACACACCGGGAGTTCCTACGAGCAGTACTTC

abundance: few
v_gene: TRBV20-1
j_gene: TRBJ2-7
d_gene: TRBD1
CDR3aa: CSAAGTGDLYEQYF
CDR3nt: TGCAGTGCCGCCGGCACAGGGGACCTCTACGAGCAGTACTTC

abundance: few
v_gene: TRBV5-1
j_gene: TRBJ2-1
d_gene: TRBD2
CDR3aa: CASSFSGGADNEQFF
CDR3nt: TGCGCCAGCAGCTTTAGCGGGGGGGCGGACAATGAGCAGTTCTTC

abundance: many
v_gene: TRBV12-3/TRBV12-4
j_gene: TRBJ1-2
d_gene: NA
CDR3aa: CASSLRHYGYTF
CDR3nt: TGTGCCAGCAGTTTAAGACACTATGGCTACACCTTC

abundance: many
v_gene: TRBV6-1
j_gene: TRBJ1-1
d_gene: TRBD1
CDR3aa: CASSEAGQGVGSVTEAFF
CDR3nt: TGTGCCAGCAGTGAAGCTGGGCAGGGGGTAGGATCGGTTACTGAAGCTTTCTTT

abundance: NA
v_gene: TRBV7-9
j_gene: TRBJ2-1
d_gene: NA
CDR3aa: CASSSNTVHEQFF
CDR3nt: TGTGCCAGCAGCTCAAACACCGTCCATGAGCAGTTCTTC

abundance: NA
v_gene: TRBV6-5
j_gene: TRBJ1-4
d_gene: NA
CDR3aa: CASSYGGRLNEKLFF
CDR3nt: TGTGCCAGCAGTTATGGTGGGCGGCTTAATGAAAAACTGTTTTTT

abundance: NA
v_gene: TRBV29-1
j_gene: TRBJ2-3
d_gene: NA
CDR3aa: CSVDLGDGGPDTQYF
CDR3nt: TGCAGCGTTGATCTGGGGGACGGGGGCCCAGATACGCAGTATTTT

abundance: many
v_gene: TRBV29-1
j_gene: TRBJ2-5
d_gene: NA
CDR3aa: CSVGWREETQYF
CDR3nt: TGCAGCGTTGGATGGCGGGAAGAGACCCAGTACTTC

abundance: NA
v_gene: TRBV6-5
j_gene: TRBJ2-1
d_gene: NA
CDR3aa: CASSYRRGGPNEQFF
CDR3nt: TGTGCCAGCAGTTACAGGAGGGGGGGCCCCAATGAGCAGTTCTTC

abundance: NA
v_gene: TRBV20-1
j_gene: TRBJ2-5
d_gene: TRBD2
CDR3aa: CSARSPSGKETQYF
CDR3nt: TGCAGTGCCAGATCGCCTAGCGGGAAAGAGACCCAGTACTTC

abundance: NA
v_gene: TRBV14
j_gene: TRBJ2-1
d_gene: TRBD2
CDR3aa: CASSQGASGRGFF
CDR3nt: TGTGCCAGCAGCCAAGGAGCGAGCGGGAGAGGTTTCTTC

abundance: NA
v_gene: TRBV5-6
j_gene: TRBJ2-1
d_gene: TRBD2
CDR3aa: CASSLGLAENLGGNEQFF
CDR3nt: TGTGCCAGCAGCTTGGGACTAGCGGAGAATCTCGGGGGGAATGAGCAGTTCTTC

abundance: NA
v_gene: TRBV7-2
j_gene: TRBJ2-7
d_gene: TRBD2
CDR3aa: CASSFQAGGEQYF
CDR3nt: TGTGCCAGCAGCTTTCAGGCGGGAGGCGAGCAGTACTTC